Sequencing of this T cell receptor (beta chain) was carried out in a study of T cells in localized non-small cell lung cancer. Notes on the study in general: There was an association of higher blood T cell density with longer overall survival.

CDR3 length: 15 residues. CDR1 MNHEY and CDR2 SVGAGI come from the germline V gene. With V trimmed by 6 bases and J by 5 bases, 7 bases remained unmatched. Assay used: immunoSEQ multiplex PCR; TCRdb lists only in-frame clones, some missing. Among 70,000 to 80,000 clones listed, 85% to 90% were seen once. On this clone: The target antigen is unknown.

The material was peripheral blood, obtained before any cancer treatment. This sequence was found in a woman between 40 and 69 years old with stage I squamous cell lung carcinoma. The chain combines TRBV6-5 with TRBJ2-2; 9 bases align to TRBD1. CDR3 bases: TGTGCCAGCAGCCCCACCGGGACAGGGACCGGGGAGCTGTTTTTT. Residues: CASSPTGTGTGELFF.